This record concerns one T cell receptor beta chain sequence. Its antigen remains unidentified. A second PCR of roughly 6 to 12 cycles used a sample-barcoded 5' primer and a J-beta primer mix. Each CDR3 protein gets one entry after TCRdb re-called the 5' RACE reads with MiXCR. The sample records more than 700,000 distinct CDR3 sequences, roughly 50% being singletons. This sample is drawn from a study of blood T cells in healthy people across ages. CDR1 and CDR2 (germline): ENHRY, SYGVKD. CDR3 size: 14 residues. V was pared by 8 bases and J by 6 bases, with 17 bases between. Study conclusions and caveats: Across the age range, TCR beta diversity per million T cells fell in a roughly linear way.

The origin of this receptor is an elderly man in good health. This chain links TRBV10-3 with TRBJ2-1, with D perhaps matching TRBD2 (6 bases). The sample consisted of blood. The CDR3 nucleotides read TGTGCCATCGGGGCCCTAACCGGGGGCAATGAGCAGTTCTTC. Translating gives CAIGALTGGNEQFF.